This TCR beta chain was identified during a study of cytomegalovirus exposure and HLA in healthy donors. Whole-study context: Of the donors genotyped, several hundred in all, over 80% fell in the Caucasian-associated ancestry cluster.

This clone appeared a single time. Antigen: not known. The CDR3 extends over 15 amino acids. Germline values: CDR1 MGHDK, CDR2 SYGVNS. J lost 6 bases, V lost 4 bases, and 7 bases had no gene match. Points from the study as a whole: Segments of the TCR beta V type were, in most cases, productive about 90% or about 30% of the time in an earlier analysis. The sole available immune exposure information was CMV serostatus.

The study ran its PCR with 60 Vbeta and 13 Jbeta primers. Some clones are missing from TCRdb's copy, which holds only in-frame ones; the method was immunoSEQ multiplex PCR. Of 90,000 to 150,000 clones listed, 70% to 80% are singletons. This chain uses TRBV25-1 with TRBJ2-1; 9 nucleotides agree with TRBD2. The receptor comes from a human donor in good health. Material: PBMCs. The DNA of the CDR3 is TGTGCCAGCAGTGGGACGGGACTAGCCGCCAATGAGCAGTTCTTC. Amino acids: CASSGTGLAANEQFF.